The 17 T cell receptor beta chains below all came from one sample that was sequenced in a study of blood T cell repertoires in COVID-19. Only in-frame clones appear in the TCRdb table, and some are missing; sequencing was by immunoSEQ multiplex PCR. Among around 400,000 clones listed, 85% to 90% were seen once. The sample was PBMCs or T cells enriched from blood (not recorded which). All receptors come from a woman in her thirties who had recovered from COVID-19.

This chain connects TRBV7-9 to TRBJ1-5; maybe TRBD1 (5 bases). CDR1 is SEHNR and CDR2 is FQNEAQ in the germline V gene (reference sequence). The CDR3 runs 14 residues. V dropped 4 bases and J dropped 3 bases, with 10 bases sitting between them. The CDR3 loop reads CASSSDRHNQPQHF. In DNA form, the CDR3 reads TGTGCCAGCAGCTCCGACAGACACAATCAGCCCCAGCATTTT.

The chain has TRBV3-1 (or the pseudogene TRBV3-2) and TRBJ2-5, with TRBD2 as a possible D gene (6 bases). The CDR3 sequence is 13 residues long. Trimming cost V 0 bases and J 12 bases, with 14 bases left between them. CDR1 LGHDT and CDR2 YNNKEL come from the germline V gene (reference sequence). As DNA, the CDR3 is TGTGCCAGCAGCCAAGATCCCCAAGGCGGGGAGTACTTC. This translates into CASSQDPQGGEYF.

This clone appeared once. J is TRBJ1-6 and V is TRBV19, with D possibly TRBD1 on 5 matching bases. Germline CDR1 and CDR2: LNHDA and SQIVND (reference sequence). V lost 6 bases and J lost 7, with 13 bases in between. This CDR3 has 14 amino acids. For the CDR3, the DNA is TGTGCCAGTAGGGCGGGACGGCTAAATTCACCCCTCCACTTT. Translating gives CASRAGRLNSPLHF.

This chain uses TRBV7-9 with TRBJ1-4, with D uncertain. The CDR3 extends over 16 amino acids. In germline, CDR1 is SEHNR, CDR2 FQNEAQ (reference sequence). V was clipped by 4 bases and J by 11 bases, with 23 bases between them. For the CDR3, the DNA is TGTGCCAGCAGCTCGGGAAGACCTGACCTTTTTCTTAAACTGTTTTTT. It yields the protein CASSSGRPDLFLKLFF. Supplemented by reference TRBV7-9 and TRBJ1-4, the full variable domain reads DTGVSQNPRHKITKRGQNVTFRCDPISEHNRLYWYRQTLGQGPEFLTYFQNEAQLEKSRLLSDRFSAERPKGSFSTLEIQRTEQGDSAMYLCASSSGRPDLFLKLFFGSGTQLSVL.

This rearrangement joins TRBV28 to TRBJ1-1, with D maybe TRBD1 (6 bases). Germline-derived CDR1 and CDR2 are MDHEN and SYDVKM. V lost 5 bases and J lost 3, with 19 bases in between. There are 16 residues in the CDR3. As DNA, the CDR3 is TGTGCCAGCAGTCCCGCGAGAGGGGGAGGGGACACTGAAGCTTTCTTT. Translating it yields CASSPARGGGDTEAFF.

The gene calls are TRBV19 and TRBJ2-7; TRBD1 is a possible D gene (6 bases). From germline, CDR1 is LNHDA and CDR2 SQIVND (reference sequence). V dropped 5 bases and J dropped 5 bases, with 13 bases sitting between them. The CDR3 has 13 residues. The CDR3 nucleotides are TGTGCCAGTAGTGCCGGGACATTAAACGAGCAGTACTTC. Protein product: CASSAGTLNEQYF.

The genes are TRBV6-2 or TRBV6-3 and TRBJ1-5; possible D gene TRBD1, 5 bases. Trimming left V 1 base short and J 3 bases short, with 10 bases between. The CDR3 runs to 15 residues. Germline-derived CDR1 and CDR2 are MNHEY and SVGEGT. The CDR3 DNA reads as TGTGCCAGCAGTTACTTGGGGGAGGTCAATCAGCCCCAGCATTTT. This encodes CASSYLGEVNQPQHF.

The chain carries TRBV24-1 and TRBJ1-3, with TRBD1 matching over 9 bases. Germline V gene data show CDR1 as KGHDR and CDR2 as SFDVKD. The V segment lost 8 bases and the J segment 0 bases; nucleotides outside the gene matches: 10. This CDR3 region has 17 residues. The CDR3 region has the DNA TGTGCCACCACTATCGGACAGGGGATGAACTCTGGAAACACCATATATTTT. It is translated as CATTIGQGMNSGNTIYF.

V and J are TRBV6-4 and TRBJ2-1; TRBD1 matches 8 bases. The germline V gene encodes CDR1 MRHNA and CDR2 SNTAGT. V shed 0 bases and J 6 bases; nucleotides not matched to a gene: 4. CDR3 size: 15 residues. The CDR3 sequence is CASSDSTGEANEQFF. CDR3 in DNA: TGTGCCAGCAGTGACTCGACAGGGGAGGCCAATGAGCAGTTCTTC.

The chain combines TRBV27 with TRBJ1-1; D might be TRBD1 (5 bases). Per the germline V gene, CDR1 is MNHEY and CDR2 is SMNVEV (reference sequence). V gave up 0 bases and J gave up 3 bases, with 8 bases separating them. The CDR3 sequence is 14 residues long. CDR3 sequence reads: CASSLSQGYTEAFF. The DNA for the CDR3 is TGTGCCAGCAGTTTATCTCAGGGATACACTGAAGCTTTCTTT.

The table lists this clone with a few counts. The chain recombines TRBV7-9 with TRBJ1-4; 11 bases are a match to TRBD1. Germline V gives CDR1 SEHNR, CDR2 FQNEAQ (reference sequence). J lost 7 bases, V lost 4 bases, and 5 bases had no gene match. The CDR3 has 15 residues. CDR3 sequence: CASSSPGQGVEKLFF. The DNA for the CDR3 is TGTGCCAGCAGCTCTCCGGGACAGGGGGTTGAAAAACTGTTTTTT.

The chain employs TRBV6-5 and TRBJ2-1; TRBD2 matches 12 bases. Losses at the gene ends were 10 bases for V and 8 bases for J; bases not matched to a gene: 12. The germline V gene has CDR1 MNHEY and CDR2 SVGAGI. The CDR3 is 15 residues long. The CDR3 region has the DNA TGTGCCAAATGGGGCGGACTAGCGGGAATATATGAGCAGTTCTTC. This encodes CAKWGGLAGIYEQFF.

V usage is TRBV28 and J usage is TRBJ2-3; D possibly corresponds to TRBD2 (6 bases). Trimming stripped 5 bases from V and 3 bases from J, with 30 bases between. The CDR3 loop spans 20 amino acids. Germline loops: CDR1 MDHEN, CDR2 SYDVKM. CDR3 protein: CASSTYAILREPTKTDTQYF. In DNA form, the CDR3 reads TGTGCCAGCAGTACGTACGCAATCCTCCGGGAGCCGACGAAGACAGATACGCAGTATTTT.

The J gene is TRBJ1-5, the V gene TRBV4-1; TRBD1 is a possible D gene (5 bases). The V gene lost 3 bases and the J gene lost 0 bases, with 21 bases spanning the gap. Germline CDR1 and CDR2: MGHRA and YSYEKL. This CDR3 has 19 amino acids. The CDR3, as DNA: TGCGCCAGCAGCCATCCTGGCCCCCGGGGGAGCTTTAGCAATCAGCCCCAGCATTTT. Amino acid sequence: CASSHPGPRGSFSNQPQHF.

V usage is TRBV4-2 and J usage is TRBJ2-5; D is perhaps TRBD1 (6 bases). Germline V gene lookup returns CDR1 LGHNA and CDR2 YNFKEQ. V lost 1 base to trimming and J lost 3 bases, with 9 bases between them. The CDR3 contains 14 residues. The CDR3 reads CASSQARGEETQYF. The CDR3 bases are TGTGCCAGCAGCCAAGCCAGGGGCGAAGAGACCCAGTACTTC.

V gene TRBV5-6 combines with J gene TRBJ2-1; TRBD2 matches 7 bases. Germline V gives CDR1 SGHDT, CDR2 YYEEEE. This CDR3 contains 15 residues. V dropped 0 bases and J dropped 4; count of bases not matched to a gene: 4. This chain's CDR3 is CASSLGGSDYNEQFF. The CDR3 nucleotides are TGTGCCAGCAGCTTGGGCGGGAGCGATTACAATGAGCAGTTCTTC.

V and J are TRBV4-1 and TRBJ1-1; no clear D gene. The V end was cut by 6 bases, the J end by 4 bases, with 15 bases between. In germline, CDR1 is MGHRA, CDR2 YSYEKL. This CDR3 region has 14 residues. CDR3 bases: TGCGCCAGCAGACAGCGGACGGCTCCCACTGAAGCTTTCTTT. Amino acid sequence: CASRQRTAPTEAFF.